The source of this T cell receptor beta chain is a study of identical twins. Per germline, CDR1 SGHTA and CDR2 FQGNSA. After removal of 3 bases from V and 8 bases from J, the junction contained 9 bases not matched to a gene. The length of the CDR3 is 14 residues. Template switching added a universal primer site; cDNA carried unique molecular identifiers. From the 5' RACE reads, TCRdb called clonotypes with MiXCR, one entry per CDR3 protein. The data show 1.5 million to 2 million distinct CDR3 sequences, 25% to 35% seen once. Study-wide findings and caveats: Insertions ran lower in abundant cord blood beta clonotypes, though not in memory repertoires. Partly confounded zero-insertion analyses could result from invariant MAIT and iNKT cells.

A word on this clonotype: Its target is unknown.

Material for sequencing was cord blood. This chain uses TRBV7-2 with TRBJ1-2; 7 nucleotides match TRBD1. The receptor's source is a newborn girl in good health. The CDR3, as DNA: TGTGCCAGCAGCTTCCGGGACAGCGTCGACGGCTACACCTTC. Translation: CASSFRDSVDGYTF.